This TCR beta chain was sequenced during a study of blood T cell repertoires in COVID-19. About the research overall: The samples span acute and convalescent COVID-19 from the United States, Italy and Spain. PBMCs, B-cell-depleted T cells, or T cells provided the cDNA or gDNA that made up the material.

The CDR3 runs 14 residues. V was shortened by 1 base and J by 4 bases, with 11 bases between the two germline ends. The germline V gene encodes CDR1 MDHEN and CDR2 SYDVKM. Per the authors' pipeline: Reference gene primer amplification gave nucleated cell count estimates. Measured with immunoSEQ multiplex PCR; TCRdb has only the in-frame clones, and not every one. V and J calls and clone size are as listed in that table; D and trimming were resolved from the DNA. The sample records fewer than 200,000 clones, approximately 90% being singletons. This chain uses TRBV28 with TRBJ2-7; D ambiguous. Material for sequencing was peripheral blood. The receptor was derived from a man aged 35 to 55 with active or convalescent COVID-19. Here the CDR3 reads CASSLYPSMYEQYF. The DNA for the CDR3 is TGTGCCAGCAGTTTATACCCTAGTATGTACGAGCAGTACTTC.